This T cell receptor beta chain came from a study of OX40 agonist ivuxolimab in advanced cancers. Regarding this clone: Antigen specificity is unknown.

Study-level findings and limits: Some nonresponders additionally presented with little normalized T-cell clonal expansion. Clones of CD4+ and CD8+ blood T cells grew by week 6 at doses of 0.1 to 3.0 mg/kg.

Germline V gene sequence: CDR1 GTSNPN, CDR2 SVGIG (reference sequence). Trimming stripped 0 bases from V and 0 bases from J, with 14 bases between. The CDR3 runs to 16 residues. Sequencing used immunoSEQ multiplex PCR; TCRdb keeps in-frame clones, though not all of them. The sample contains roughly 79,000 clones, approximately 90% of which appear only once. The clonotype was recovered from an adult with an advanced solid tumor such as melanoma, head and neck, liver or kidney cancer. The material sequenced was CD4+ or CD8+ T cells sorted from blood, taken in a trial of the OX40 agonist ivuxolimab. J is TRBJ2-5 and V is TRBV30, with TRBD1 as a possible D gene (5 bases). The CDR3 loop is CAWSVRAGRYQETQYF. Here the CDR3 DNA reads TGTGCCTGGAGTGTACGGGCAGGGCGGTACCAAGAGACCCAGTACTTC. The full variable domain, completed using reference TRBV30 and TRBJ2-5, is SQTIHQWPATLVQPVGSPLSLECTVEGTSNPNLYWYRQAAGRGLQLLFYSVGIGQISSEVPQNLSASRPQDRQFILSSKKLLLSDSGFYLCAWSVRAGRYQETQYFGPGTRLLVL.